Each of the 11 T cell receptor beta chains below was sequenced from the same sample in a study of T-cell reconstitution after alpha-beta-depleted transplantation in children. Preparation of the TCRbeta library was carried out with unique molecular identifiers. TCRdb reanalysed the PCR reads using MiXCR and keeps one entry per CDR3 protein. The data contain just under 550,000 distinct CDR3 sequences, around 18% of them singletons. The input for sequencing was PBMCs from the stem cell graft donor, taken from the stem cell graft. The receptors originated from a human donor who donated a stem cell graft to a child with acute lymphoblastic leukemia.

In this sample, this clonotype turned up a few times. The chain recombines TRBV5-1 with TRBJ1-5; D gene ambiguous. With 7 bases removed from V and 4 bases from J, the gap between germline ends came to 18 bases. Germline values: CDR1 SGHRS, CDR2 YFSETQ. The CDR3 runs to 15 residues. The CDR3 spells CASASSPGANQPQHF. Written as DNA, the CDR3 is TGCGCCAGCGCCTCATCCCCGGGAGCTAATCAGCCCCAGCATTTT.

This clonotype showed up just a few times. The rearrangement links TRBV9 to TRBJ2-3, with 10 bases lining up with TRBD2. Germline CDR1 SGDLS, CDR2 YYNGEE. Trimming at V came to 4 bases and at J to 2 bases, leaving 7 bases not matched to a gene. CDR3 length equals 16 residues. CDR3 nucleotide sequence: TGTGCCAGCAGCTCTCGAGCGGGAGGGTACACAGATACGCAGTATTTT. It specifies CASSSRAGGYTDTQYF.

The chain links TRBV6-5 to TRBJ1-5, with D hard to call. CDR1 MNHEY and CDR2 SVGAGI come from the germline V gene. Deletions cut 2 bases from V and 0 bases from J, with 11 bases between. CDR3 size: 16 residues. DNA for the CDR3: TGTGCCAGCAGTTACGGAACACCCAGTAGCAATCAGCCCCAGCATTTT. It specifies CASSYGTPSSNQPQHF.

This clonotype was seen a few times. The chain employs TRBV9 and TRBJ2-5, with D perhaps TRBD1 (6 bases). The V end was cut by 3 bases, the J end by 3 bases, with 12 bases between. This CDR3 has 14 residues. CDR1 and CDR2 from the germline V gene are SGDLS and YYNGEE. The CDR3 DNA is TGTGCCAGCAGCGCGGCAGGGGACGAAGAGACCCAGTACTTC. This codes for CASSAAGDEETQYF.

This clonotype was found a few times. The chain recombines TRBV12-3 or TRBV12-4 with TRBJ1-1; D gene unclear. V lost 1 base and J 6 bases, leaving 9 bases between the germline ends. The CDR3 is 13 residues long. CDR3 in DNA: TGTGCCAGCAGTTTAGTAGAGGCCCCTGAAGCTTTCTTT. It is translated as CASSLVEAPEAFF.

The CDR3 DNA follows: TGCAGTGCTAGCCCAGGAGCCCTAAACTTCTATGGCTACACCTTC. Its protein is CSASPGALNFYGYTF. The V and J genes are TRBV20-1 and TRBJ1-2, with D hard to call. The germline V gene has CDR1 DFQATT and CDR2 SNEGSKA (reference sequence). V lost 3 bases to trimming and J lost 4 bases, with 18 bases between them. There are 15 residues in the CDR3.

This clonotype was picked up a small number of times. V gene TRBV6-5 combines with J gene TRBJ2-7; tentative D call: TRBD2 (6 bases). The CDR3 has 14 amino acids. Trimming took 5 bases from V and 5 from J, leaving 16 bases between them. Per the germline V gene, CDR1 is MNHEY and CDR2 is SVGAGI. CDR3 protein: CASSRRENGDEQYF. DNA of the CDR3: TGTGCCAGCAGTCGTCGGGAGAACGGGGACGAGCAGTACTTC.

The chain employs TRBV7-3 and TRBJ2-1; tentative D call: TRBD1 (5 bases). This CDR3 comprises 15 residues. Germline CDR1 is SGHTA and CDR2 is FQGTGA. The V end lost 1 base, the J end lost 6 bases, and 13 bases lay between the germline ends. The CDR3 coding sequence is TGTGCCAGCAGCTTAAACGCCAGGGTAGGCAATGAGCAGTTCTTC. It yields the protein CASSLNARVGNEQFF.

This clonotype was detected a few times. V gene TRBV12-3 or TRBV12-4 combines with J gene TRBJ2-1, with a tentative D call TRBD1 (5 bases). Trimming took off 6 bases at V and 5 bases at J, with 23 bases between the two ends. The CDR3 runs to 17 residues. CDR3 DNA sequence: TGTGCCAGCAGCCATGTAGGGGCTAACCCTTTCGACAATGAGCAGTTCTTC. Protein: CASSHVGANPFDNEQFF.

This chain links TRBV12-3 or TRBV12-4 with TRBJ2-7; the D is unclear. V was shortened by 3 bases and J by 2 bases, with 11 bases between the two germline ends. CDR3 size: 14 residues. This CDR3 is CASSFNRQPYEQYF. The DNA of the CDR3 is TGTGCCAGCAGTTTCAATCGGCAGCCCTACGAGCAGTACTTC.

J is TRBJ1-3 and V is TRBV5-1; D unclear. From germline, CDR1 is SGHRS and CDR2 YFSETQ. Trimming cost V 0 bases and J 0 bases, with 10 bases left between them. This CDR3 comprises 16 residues. This chain's CDR3 is CASSLGTRSSGNTIYF. DNA for the CDR3: TGCGCCAGCAGCTTGGGGACGAGGAGCTCTGGAAACACCATATATTTT.